The 19 T cell receptor beta chains in this list originate from one sample, sequenced in a study of T-cell memory formation after mild COVID-19 (dated by TCRdb to the early 2020s). The library relied on 5' RACE. For sequencing, an Illumina NovaSeq 6000 was employed. Using fastp trimming at Q25 and MiXCR clonotype assembly, TCRdb reanalyzed the public sequencing data and kept in-frame beta chains. All rows with the same CDR3 protein become a single entry with the most common DNA and genes. For this sample there are about 140,000 distinct CDR3 sequences; more than 12% appear just once. Roughly 14% of the sample goes to the ten largest clones. Sequencing used PBMCs or a T cell subset sorted from them (not recorded which). These TCRs come from an adult woman who had mild COVID-19 (a few samples of this study predate the infection). The sample titles of this study are shuffled in the database, so cell type and time point are left out; the donor was told from shared clones.

This clonotype was detected only a few times. This chain uses TRBV29-1 with TRBJ2-7; D is perhaps TRBD1 or TRBD2 (6 bases each). The CDR3 is made up of 17 amino acids. Germline CDR1 and CDR2: SQVTM and ANQGSEA. Trimming removed 5 bases at V and 3 bases at J, with 26 bases between. The CDR3 DNA follows: TGCAGCGTTAAAAAAATGGTCGGGGGCAAGGGATTCTACGAGCAGTACTTC. This codes for CSVKKMVGGKGFYEQYF.

The chain combines TRBV7-3 with TRBJ2-1, with 7 bases matching TRBD1. CDR1 is SGHTA and CDR2 is FQGTGA in the germline V gene. The CDR3 consists of 15 residues. V trimming: 4 bases; J trimming: 9 bases; junction bases outside the gene matches: 12. CDR3 loop: CASSSSGQALSEQFF. For the CDR3, the DNA is TGTGCCAGCAGCTCTTCCGGACAGGCTTTATCTGAGCAGTTCTTC. Supplemented by reference TRBV7-3 and TRBJ2-1, the full variable domain reads GAGVSQTPSNKVTEKGKYVELRCDPISGHTALYWYRQSLGQGPEFLIYFQGTGAADDSGLPNDRFFAVRPEGSVSTLKIQRTERGDSAVYLCASSSSGQALSEQFFGPGTRLTVL.

This clonotype was counted only a few times. The CDR3 loop reads CASSPGTGGFSPLHF. The CDR3 DNA follows: TGTGCCAGCAGCCCCGGGACAGGGGGCTTTTCACCCCTCCACTTT. The chain couples TRBV7-2 to TRBJ1-6; 12 nucleotides line up with TRBD1. This CDR3 spans 15 amino acids. The germline CDR1 and CDR2 sequences are SGHTA and FQGNSA. With V trimmed by 5 bases and J by 9 bases, 5 bases remained unmatched.

This rearrangement joins TRBV30 to TRBJ2-7; tentatively, D is TRBD2 (5 bases). CDR1 and CDR2 (germline): GTSNPN, SVGIG (reference sequence). This CDR3 has 13 residues. V lost 1 base, J lost 7 bases, and 14 bases lay in between. CDR3 loop: CAWSGGSGREQYF. Here the CDR3 DNA reads TGTGCCTGGAGTGGCGGGTCAGGCAGGGAGCAGTACTTC.

This chain links TRBV3-1 with TRBJ1-2, with TRBD1 as a possible D gene (5 bases). The CDR3 spans 14 residues. The V gene's germline CDR1 is LGHDT and CDR2 YNNKEL (reference sequence). Trimming stripped 1 base from V and 4 bases from J, with 10 bases between. Here the CDR3 reads CASSQGGVGYGYTF. CDR3 nucleotide sequence: TGTGCCAGCAGCCAAGGAGGGGTTGGCTATGGCTACACCTTC. The full variable domain, in which reference TRBV3-1 and TRBJ1-2 provide the parts outside the CDR3, is DTAVSQTPKYLVTQMGNDKSIKCEQNLGHDTMYWYKQDSKKFLKIMFSYNNKELIINETVPNRFSPKSPDKAHLNLHINSLELGDSAVYFCASSQGGVGYGYTFGSGTRLTVV.

This clonotype has a handful of counts. This chain links TRBV6-4 with TRBJ2-2; D is possibly TRBD2 (6 bases). The germline CDR1 and CDR2 sequences are MRHNA and SNTAGT. The CDR3 consists of 14 residues. The V end was cut by 4 bases, the J end by 5 bases, with 11 bases between. CDR3 in amino acids: CASSAGAGTGELFF. CDR3 in DNA: TGTGCCAGCAGTGCCGGTGCGGGAACCGGGGAGCTGTTTTTT.

This clonotype has ten or more counts. This chain joins TRBV6-2 or TRBV6-3 and TRBJ2-4; 11 nucleotides line up with TRBD2. J lost 3 bases, V lost 0 bases, and 16 bases had no gene match. The germline V gene has CDR1 MNHEY and CDR2 SVGEGT. CDR3 size: 21 residues. Written as DNA, the CDR3 is TGTGCCAGCAGTTACTCCCCCGCACTAGCGGGAGAGGTTCGAGGCAAAAACATTCAGTACTTC. Translated: CASSYSPALAGEVRGKNIQYF.

The genes are TRBV6-2 or TRBV6-3 and TRBJ2-6, with unresolved D. Germline CDR1 is MNHEY and CDR2 is SVGEGT. This CDR3 contains 16 residues. Between the trimmed V and J ends, which lost 6 bases and 0 bases, there was a span of 12 bases. CDR3 loop: CASSLGALSGANVLTF. Written as DNA, the CDR3 is TGTGCCAGCAGCCTAGGAGCCCTCTCTGGGGCCAACGTCCTGACTTTC.

This clonotype was seen a few times. V gene TRBV5-4 combines with J gene TRBJ2-5; D is undetermined. This CDR3 has 14 amino acids. The germline V gene has CDR1 SGHNT and CDR2 YYREEE (reference sequence). Trimming shortened V by 0 bases and J by 0 bases, and 6 bases separated the two germline ends. In nucleotides, the CDR3 is TGTGCCAGCAGCTTGGGGGCGGACCAAGAGACCCAGTACTTC. Its protein product is CASSLGADQETQYF.

V gene TRBV2 combines with J gene TRBJ2-1; no clear D. There are 15 residues in the CDR3. The germline V and J ends were trimmed by 3 bases and 2 bases, with 11 bases remaining between them. The germline CDR1 and CDR2 sequences are SNHLY and FYNNEI. CDR3 in amino acids: CASSETRPTYNEQFF. The CDR3 DNA sequence: TGTGCCAGCAGTGAGACCCGGCCTACCTACAATGAGCAGTTCTTC.

This clonotype was seen a handful of times. The genes are TRBV9 and TRBJ1-6; D remains unclear. The ends were cut back, 0 bases at V and 11 bases at J, with 6 bases in the middle. The CDR3 runs 12 residues. Germline CDR1 is SGDLS and CDR2 is YYNGEE. CDR3 sequence: CASSVDSPPLHF. CDR3 in DNA: TGTGCCAGCAGCGTAGATAGCCCACCCCTCCACTTT.

This clonotype was observed a handful of times. This rearrangement joins TRBV4-1 to TRBJ1-1; TRBD1 is a possible D gene (6 bases). The ends were cut back, 0 bases at V and 4 bases at J, with 12 bases in the middle. The CDR3 sequence is 15 residues long. CDR1 is MGHRA and CDR2 is YSYEKL in the germline V gene. The CDR3 sequence is CASSQEGGGGTEAFF. CDR3 in DNA: TGCGCCAGCAGCCAAGAAGGGGGAGGTGGCACTGAAGCTTTCTTT.

The chain carries TRBV7-3 and TRBJ2-5, with 9 bases matching TRBD2. Per the germline V gene, CDR1 is SGHTA and CDR2 is FQGTGA. The CDR3 consists of 15 residues. Unmatched junction bases numbered 8, after V lost 4 bases and J lost 5 bases. The CDR3 sequence is CASSSHTGTSETQYF. The CDR3 DNA reads as TGTGCCAGCAGCTCGCACACCGGGACTAGCGAGACCCAGTACTTC. The variable domain in full, with the rest retrieved from reference TRBV7-3 and TRBJ2-5, is GAGVSQTPSNKVTEKGKYVELRCDPISGHTALYWYRQSLGQGPEFLIYFQGTGAADDSGLPNDRFFAVRPEGSVSTLKIQRTERGDSAVYLCASSSHTGTSETQYFGPGTRLLVL.

The J gene is TRBJ2-7, the V gene TRBV20-1; no definite D call. CDR3 length: 11 amino acids. Trimming removed 3 bases from V and 9 bases from J, with 12 bases in between. Germline lookup yields CDR1 DFQATT and CDR2 SNEGSKA (reference sequence). As DNA, the CDR3 is TGCAGTGCTAGGGGCCTTCGAGGGCAGTACTTC. It is translated as CSARGLRGQYF.

The chain couples TRBV14 to TRBJ2-5; TRBD2 is a possible D gene (6 bases). This CDR3 has 14 amino acids. Germline CDR1 is SGHDN and CDR2 is FVKESK. The V end lost 4 bases, the J end lost 2 bases, and 11 bases lay between the germline ends. The CDR3 sequence is CASSRGTPQETQYF. CDR3 DNA sequence: TGTGCCAGCAGCCGCGGGACGCCTCAAGAGACCCAGTACTTC.

This clonotype was recorded a few times. The chain links TRBV29-1 to TRBJ2-7, with D possibly matching TRBD2 (5 bases). Germline CDR1 SQVTM, CDR2 ANQGSEA. This CDR3 is 11 amino acids long. The ends were cut back, 4 bases at V and 7 bases at J, with 11 bases in the middle. CDR3 in amino acids: CSVALTGEQYF. The CDR3 DNA follows: TGCAGCGTTGCCCTGACGGGGGAGCAGTACTTC.

This clonotype was counted only a few times. The junction departs from the called germline gene at one end, perhaps through a read error. Here the CDR3 reads CASSLGEHNEQFF. For the CDR3, the DNA is TGTGCTAGCAGCTTAGGCGAACACAATGAGCAGTTCTTC. The rearrangement uses TRBV7-7 and TRBJ2-1; D ambiguous. Per the germline V gene, CDR1 is SSHAT and CDR2 is FNYEAQ (reference sequence). The CDR3 runs to 13 residues.

The chain recombines TRBV7-2 with TRBJ2-5; possible D gene TRBD2, 6 bases. The germline V gene encodes CDR1 SGHTA and CDR2 FQGNSA. V was cut by 2 bases and J by 5 bases, with 9 bases left in between. This CDR3 is 13 amino acids long. The CDR3 region has the DNA TGTGCCAGCAGCTTAACGGCGGGGGAGACCCAGTACTTC. Its translation: CASSLTAGETQYF.

The chain combines TRBV28 with TRBJ2-4; 9 nucleotides align to TRBD2. Germline CDR1 MDHEN, CDR2 SYDVKM. The CDR3 covers 18 residues. The V gene end was trimmed by 2 bases and the J gene end by 6 bases; junction bases not matched to a gene: 14. CDR3 nucleotides: TGTGCCAGCAGTTTACGCGGCGGGAGGGGGGTTCGGGGAAACATTCAGTACTTC. As protein: CASSLRGGRGVRGNIQYF.